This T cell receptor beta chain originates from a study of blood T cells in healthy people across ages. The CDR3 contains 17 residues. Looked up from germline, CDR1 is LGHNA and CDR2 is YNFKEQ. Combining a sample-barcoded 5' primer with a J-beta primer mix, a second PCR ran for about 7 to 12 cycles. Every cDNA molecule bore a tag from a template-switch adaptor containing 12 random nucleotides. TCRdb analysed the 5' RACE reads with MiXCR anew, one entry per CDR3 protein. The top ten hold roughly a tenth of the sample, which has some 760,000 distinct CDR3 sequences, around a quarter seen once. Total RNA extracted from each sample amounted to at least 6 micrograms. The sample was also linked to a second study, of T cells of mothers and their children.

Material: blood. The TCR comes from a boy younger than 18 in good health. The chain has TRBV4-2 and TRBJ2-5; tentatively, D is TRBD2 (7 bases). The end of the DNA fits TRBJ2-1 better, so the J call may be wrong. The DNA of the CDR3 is TGTGCCAGCAGCCAATATACGGGGGGCTTAGGATACAATGAGCAGTTCTTC. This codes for CASSQYTGGLGYNEQFF.